A selection of T cell receptor beta chains follows, all from one sample in a study of T-cell memory formation after mild COVID-19. TCRdb fed the 5' RACE reads into MiXCR, producing one record per CDR3 protein. The sample holds roughly 620,000 distinct CDR3 sequences, over 15% seen once. Specimen: PBMCs or a T cell subset sorted from them (not recorded which). These receptors all stem from an adult woman who had mild COVID-19 (a few samples of this study predate the infection). Cell type and time point are not known. The CDR3 runs from the conserved cysteine through the conserved F or W.

j_call | v_call | cdr3_aa
TRBJ2-7 | TRBV7-8 | CASSSTGGAGLSEQYF
TRBJ2-6 | TRBV10-3 | CAIRDRDGSGANVLTF
TRBJ1-1 | TRBV3-1 | CASTPGTGGLNTEAFF
TRBJ2-7 | TRBV27 | CASSFVWGSYEQYF
TRBJ1-1 | TRBV19 | CAVAEGVLNTEAFF
TRBJ2-7 | TRBV9 | CASSVGGETYEQYF
TRBJ2-3 | TRBV2 | CASSDRRGDTQYF
TRBJ1-1 | TRBV12-3/TRBV12-4 | CASSPRGGTEAFF
TRBJ2-3 | TRBV21-1 | CASSQASRGWGTDTQYF
TRBJ2-3 | TRBV24-1 | CATSGDPTDTQYF
TRBJ1-2 | TRBV9 | CASSGGHRPYYGYTF
TRBJ1-6 | TRBV7-9 | CATTGAHSPLHF
TRBJ1-2 | TRBV7-9 | CASSLATGGLYGYTF
TRBJ2-3 | TRBV5-4 | CASSGAVGIRQTDTQYF
TRBJ1-1 | TRBV25-1 | CASSESAKTEAFF
TRBJ1-6 | TRBV27 | CASSFGLGSGSPLHF
TRBJ1-2 | TRBV12-3/TRBV12-4 | CASSSAYGYTF
TRBJ2-7 | TRBV19 | CASSMRDF
TRBJ1-1 | TRBV7-3 | CASSLTEVTEAFF
TRBJ2-3 | TRBV4-2 | CASSQDNGKSTDTQYF
TRBJ1-2 | TRBV6-2/TRBV6-3 | CASSYADRAYGYTF
TRBJ1-1 | TRBV29-1 | CSVDKNTEAFF
TRBJ2-7 | TRBV7-9 | CASSLVPPGGSSSYEQYF
TRBJ1-1 | TRBV7-3 | CASSLTSNTEAFF
TRBJ2-3 | TRBV29-1 | CSVDLLAGPRDTQYF
TRBJ1-1 | TRBV7-9 | CALLRNTEAFF
TRBJ2-7 | TRBV5-1 | CASSLNMVQYF
TRBJ1-3 | TRBV6-5 | CASSPQGASGNTIYF
TRBJ1-2 | TRBV25-1 | CASSEWPGQGGMYTF
TRBJ2-7 | TRBV7-8 | CASSFERGYEQYF
TRBJ1-3 | TRBV5-6 | CASSLGAALITGNTIYF
TRBJ2-5 | TRBV12-3/TRBV12-4 | CASSLVRKETQYF
TRBJ1-2 | TRBV18 | CASSPIIGGNYGYTF
TRBJ1-6 | TRBV19 | CASSERLGNSPLHF